The sequence of this TCR beta chain was determined in a study of immune cell composition in non-small cell lung cancer. Between the trimmed V and J ends, which lost 3 bases and 8 bases, there was a span of 14 bases. This CDR3 comprises 14 residues. The germline gives CDR1 LNHDA, CDR2 SQIVND (reference sequence). The assay was immunoSEQ multiplex PCR, and TCRdb's table has in-frame clones only and misses some. This sample has some 3,200 clones, with roughly 69% found just once. The TCR sequence derives from a human donor with non-small cell lung cancer. What was sequenced was lung tumor tissue. V usage is TRBV19 and J usage is TRBJ2-1; tentative D call: TRBD2 (6 bases). DNA for the CDR3: TGTGCCAGTAGTATCTCGCGGACTACGGATGAGCAGTTCTTC. Protein sequence: CASSISRTTDEQFF.